These 6 T cell receptor beta chains originate from one sample sequenced in a study of blood T cell repertoires in COVID-19. Clones were sequenced by immunoSEQ multiplex PCR, and TCRdb holds only the in-frame ones, with some missing. The sample lists fewer than 250,000 clones; around 88% were seen once. Sequenced sample: peripheral blood. The receptors stem from an elderly woman with COVID-19, enrolled during active disease.

The chain uses TRBV9 and TRBJ1-1; the D gene is possibly TRBD1 (5 bases). V was clipped by 0 bases and J by 11 bases, with 14 bases between them. Germline assignment: CDR1 SGDLS and CDR2 YYNGEE. The CDR3 spans 13 residues. CDR3 nucleotide sequence: TGTGCCAGCAGCGTAGCGGAGGGGAAGGTGGCTTTCTTT. Protein sequence: CASSVAEGKVAFF.

This clone has more than one count but fewer than ten. V gene TRBV18 combines with J gene TRBJ1-4; 10 nucleotides align to TRBD1. V lost 3 bases to trimming and J lost 7 bases; unmatched junction nucleotides: 2. The CDR3 runs 14 residues. Germline V gene sequence: CDR1 KGHSH, CDR2 LQKENI. CDR3 in DNA: TGTGCCAGCTCACCTGGGACAGGGGTTGAAAAACTGTTTTTT. Translation: CASSPGTGVEKLFF.

This chain links TRBV27 with TRBJ1-1; D remains ambiguous. This CDR3 contains 14 residues. V lost 4 bases and J 4 bases, leaving 13 bases between the germline ends. Germline values: CDR1 MNHEY, CDR2 SMNVEV (reference sequence). This CDR3 reads CASSSPSLVTEAFF. The CDR3 nucleotides are TGTGCCAGCAGTTCCCCCAGTTTGGTCACTGAAGCTTTCTTT.

The chain joins TRBV28 to TRBJ1-5, with D possibly matching TRBD1 (6 bases). Germline values: CDR1 MDHEN, CDR2 SYDVKM. The V end was cut by 5 bases, the J end by 9 bases, with 11 bases between. There are 12 residues in the CDR3. CDR3 residues: CASSITGWPQHF. In DNA, the CDR3 is TGTGCCAGCAGTATAACAGGGTGGCCCCAGCATTTT.

Here the CDR3 reads CASGKSPRTANTSNYEQYV. The CDR3 nucleotides are TGTGCCAGTGGAAAAAGCCCCCGGACAGCGAATACCTCTAACTACGAGCAGTACGTC. The V and J genes are TRBV19 and TRBJ2-7, with D perhaps matching TRBD1 (6 bases). The CDR3 runs to 19 residues. V lost 8 bases and J lost 3, with 32 bases in between. Germline V gene data show CDR1 as LNHDA and CDR2 as SQIVND (reference sequence).

The chain carries TRBV20-1 and TRBJ2-5, with D possibly TRBD1 on 5 matching bases. Trimming took off 3 bases at V and 1 base at J, with 9 bases between the two ends. This CDR3 has 13 residues. Germline CDR1 DFQATT, CDR2 SNEGSKA (reference sequence). In nucleotides, the CDR3 is TGCAGTGCTAGTCTCACAGGCCAAGAGACCCAGTACTTC. Amino acid sequence: CSASLTGQETQYF.